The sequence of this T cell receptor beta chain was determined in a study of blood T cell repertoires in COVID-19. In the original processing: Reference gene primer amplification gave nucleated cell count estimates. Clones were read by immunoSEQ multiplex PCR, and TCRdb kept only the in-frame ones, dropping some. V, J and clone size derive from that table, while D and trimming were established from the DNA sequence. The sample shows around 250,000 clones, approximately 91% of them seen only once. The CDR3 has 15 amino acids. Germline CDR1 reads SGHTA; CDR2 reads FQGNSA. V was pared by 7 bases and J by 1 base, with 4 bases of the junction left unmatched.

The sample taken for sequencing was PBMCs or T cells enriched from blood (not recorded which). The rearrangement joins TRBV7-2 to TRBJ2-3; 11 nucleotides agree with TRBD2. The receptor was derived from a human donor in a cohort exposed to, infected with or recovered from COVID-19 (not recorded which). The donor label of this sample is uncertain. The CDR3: CASTSGGRRTDTQYF. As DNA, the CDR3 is TGTGCCAGCACTAGCGGGGGGAGACGCACAGATACGCAGTATTTT.